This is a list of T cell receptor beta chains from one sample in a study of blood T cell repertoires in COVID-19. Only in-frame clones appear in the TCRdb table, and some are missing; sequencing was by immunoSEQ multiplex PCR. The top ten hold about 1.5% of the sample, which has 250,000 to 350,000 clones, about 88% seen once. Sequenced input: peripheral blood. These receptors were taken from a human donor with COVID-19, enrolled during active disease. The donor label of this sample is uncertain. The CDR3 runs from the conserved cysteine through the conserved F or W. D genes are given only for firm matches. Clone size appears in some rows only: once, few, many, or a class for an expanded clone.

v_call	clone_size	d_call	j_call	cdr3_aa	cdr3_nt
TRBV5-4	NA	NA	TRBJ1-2	CASSRRGGGLDYGYTF	TGTGCCAGCAGCCGACGGGGAGGTGGATTGGACTATGGCTACACCTTC
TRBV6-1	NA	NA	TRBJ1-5	CASSESWQFQPQHF	TGTGCCAGCAGTGAATCATGGCAGTTTCAGCCCCAGCATTTT
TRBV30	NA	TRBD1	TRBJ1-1	CAWSRQGLANTEAFF	TGTGCCTGGAGTAGACAGGGTCTCGCGAACACTGAAGCTTTCTTT
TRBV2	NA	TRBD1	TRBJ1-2	CASSRDRGVSNYGYTF	TGTGCCAGCAGCAGGGACAGGGGAGTCTCTAACTATGGCTACACCTTC
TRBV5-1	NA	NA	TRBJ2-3	CASSPGTNTQYF	TGCGCCAGCAGCCCTGGGACAAATACGCAGTATTTT
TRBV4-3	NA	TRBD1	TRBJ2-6	CASSQDAGGNGANVLTF	TGCGCCAGCAGCCAAGATGCAGGGGGCAATGGGGCCAACGTCCTGACTTTC
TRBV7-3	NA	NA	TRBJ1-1	CASSASRSNTEAFF	TGTGCCAGCAGCGCTAGTCGGTCCAACACTGAAGCTTTCTTT
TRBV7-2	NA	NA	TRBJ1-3	CASSLGAANSGNTIYF	TGTGCCAGCAGCTTAGGGGCAGCCAACTCTGGAAACACCATATATTTT
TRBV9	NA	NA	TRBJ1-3	CASSVGPGGSGNTIYF	TGTGCCAGCAGCGTAGGCCCGGGAGGCTCTGGAAACACCATATATTTT
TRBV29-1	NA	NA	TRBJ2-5	CSVAPSAGETQYF	TGCAGCGTTGCCCCCTCGGCGGGAGAGACCCAGTACTTC
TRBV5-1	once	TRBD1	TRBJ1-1	CASSMGQGISTEAFF	TGCGCCAGCAGCATGGGACAGGGGATCAGCACTGAAGCTTTCTTT
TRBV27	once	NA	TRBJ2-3	CASSLVLRDTQYF	TGTGCCAGCAGTTTGGTCCTCCGGGATACGCAGTATTTT
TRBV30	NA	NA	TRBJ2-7	CAWSFGETYEQYF	TGTGCCTGGAGTTTCGGTGAGACCTACGAGCAGTACTTC
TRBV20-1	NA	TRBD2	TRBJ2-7	CSASHTLSTSGSYEQYF	TGCAGTGCTAGTCATACCCTATCGACTAGCGGGTCCTACGAGCAGTACTTC
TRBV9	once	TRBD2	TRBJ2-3	CASSTGLAGEDTQYF	TGTGCCAGCAGCACGGGACTAGCGGGAGAAGATACGCAGTATTTT